This T cell receptor (beta chain) was retrieved from a study of blood T cells in healthy people across ages. Healthy Caucasians from Russia aged about 6 to 100 served as donors. A J-beta primer mix and a sample-barcoded 5' primer were used in a second PCR of roughly 6 to 11 cycles. Each cDNA molecule carried a tag from a template-switch adaptor that contained 12 random nucleotides. Each CDR3 protein is one row after TCRdb ran MiXCR on the 5' RACE reads. The sample holds just over 1 million distinct CDR3 sequences, 40% to 45% seen once. A few counts support this clonotype. Antigen specificity is unknown. Study results and limitations: Older age went with lower TCR beta diversity per million T cells, in a roughly linear way. Fewer expanded clones and more diversity marked long-lived versus aged donors.

Germline CDR1 reads DFQATT; CDR2 reads SNEGSKA (reference sequence). This CDR3 spans 14 amino acids. V dropped 3 bases and J dropped 0 bases, with 10 bases sitting between them. The clonotype comes from a woman aged 60-75 years in good health. The chain is built from TRBV20-1 and TRBJ2-3, with D tentatively TRBD1 (5 bases). The source material was blood. CDR3 DNA: TGCAGTGCTAGTGGGGCGACTAGCACAGATACGCAGTATTTT. The encoded protein is CSASGATSTDTQYF.